The clone carrying this T cell receptor beta chain turned up a few times. Antigen specificity is unknown. The J segment lost 1 base and the V segment lost 6 bases, leaving 1 base of the junction unmatched. The CDR3 has 13 residues. Germline V CDR1 and CDR2: SNHLY, FYNNEI. These data originate in a study of CD8 T cells in ankylosing spondylitis. Study findings and constraints: Ankylosing spondylitis blood appeared to be characterized by a TCR beta motif of several highly homologous variants. A number of the motif variants had already been described in reactive arthritis synovial fluid and blood. Disease-linked clones were found to be CD8+ and relatively rare in peripheral blood.

Using quantitative 5'-RACE with molecular barcodes, the authors made TCR beta libraries. TCRdb redid the calling of the 5' RACE reads with MiXCR, one entry per CDR3 protein. The sample holds roughly 400,000 distinct CDR3 sequences, 20% to 25% seen once. V is TRBV2 and J is TRBJ2-7; 9 nucleotides align to TRBD1. Sequenced material: blood, either unsorted or a sorted T cell fraction (not recorded which). This receptor was identified in a male donor with ankylosing spondylitis. This CDR3 is CASRGTGSYEQYF. CDR3 bases: TGTGCCAGCAGAGGGACAGGGTCCTACGAGCAGTACTTC.